This T cell receptor (beta chain) was retrieved from a study of T cell repertoires in ileal Crohn's disease. About the research overall: Biopsies of inflamed ileum from the surgical specimen form M0 samples. Study findings and constraints: Sorted CD8 T cells held more high-frequency clones than CD4. Endoscopic recurrence occurred in every patient whose clonality exceeded 26.8%.

Germline CDR1 reads SGHRS; CDR2 reads YFSETQ. CDR3 length: 15 amino acids. V lost 3 bases, J lost 4 bases, and 6 bases stayed unmatched. The time point was: inflamed ileum from the surgical specimen. Eligibility required adulthood, ileal or ileocolonic Crohn's disease and indicated ileocolonic resection. About this clone itself: The antigen remains unidentified.

Method: immunoSEQ multiplex PCR; TCRdb's copy keeps in-frame clones and lacks some. Of 6,400 or so clones listed, over 75% are singletons. This sequence was found in an adult with Crohn's disease. The sequencing input was ileal tissue. The chain has TRBV5-1 and TRBJ1-1; 10 nucleotides line up with TRBD1. The CDR3 sequence is CASSSTGGGGTEAFF. CDR3 DNA sequence: TGCGCCAGCAGCTCGACAGGGGGCGGTGGCACTGAAGCTTTCTTT.